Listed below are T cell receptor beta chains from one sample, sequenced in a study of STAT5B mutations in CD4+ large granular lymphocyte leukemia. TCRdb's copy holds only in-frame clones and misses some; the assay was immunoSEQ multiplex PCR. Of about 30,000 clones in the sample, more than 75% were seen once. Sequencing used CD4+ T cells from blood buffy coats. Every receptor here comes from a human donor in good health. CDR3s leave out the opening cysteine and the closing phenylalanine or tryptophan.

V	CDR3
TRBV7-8	ASSPPLGQGRWGYT
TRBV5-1	ASSIRTGGNSPLH
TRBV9	ASSSGGAEQTQY
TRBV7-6	ASSLKGAGNTIY
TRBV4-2	ASSQDASGGGTQY
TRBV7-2	ASSLPGDSYEQY
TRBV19	ASSMGQGALNGYT
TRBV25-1	ASSGVGYNSPLH
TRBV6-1	ASSEATSGSLAGNEQF
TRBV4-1	ASSQEESGSGTEAF
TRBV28	ASSLTRTEAF
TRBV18	ASSLPRGTGTGELF
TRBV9	ASSVGPGDHYGYT
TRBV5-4	ASSPGGTYEQY
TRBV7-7	ASSLLDRAITQY
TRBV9	ASSVVPTSGGRETQY
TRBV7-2	ASSLAGQGTEAF
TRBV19	ASRKVSVNYGYT
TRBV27	ASSSGTSRQETQY
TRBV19	ASSIDQGRKLF
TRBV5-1	ASSRGTANTEAF
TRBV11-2	ASSPRRGSGANVLT
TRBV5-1	ASSSSGTGPGNTIY
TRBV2	ASSRDRGRTNEKLF
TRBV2	ASSTDRTEQY
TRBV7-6	ASSLADTLGEQF
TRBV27	ASSSHIRDRAWVNTEAF
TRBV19	ASSKGLGDQPQH
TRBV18	ASSPQGYGYT
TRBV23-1	ASSFARGARTEAF
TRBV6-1	ASSATSGGLTDTQY
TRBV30	AWDRGLVYTEAF
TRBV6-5	ASSYSSGGGTDTQY